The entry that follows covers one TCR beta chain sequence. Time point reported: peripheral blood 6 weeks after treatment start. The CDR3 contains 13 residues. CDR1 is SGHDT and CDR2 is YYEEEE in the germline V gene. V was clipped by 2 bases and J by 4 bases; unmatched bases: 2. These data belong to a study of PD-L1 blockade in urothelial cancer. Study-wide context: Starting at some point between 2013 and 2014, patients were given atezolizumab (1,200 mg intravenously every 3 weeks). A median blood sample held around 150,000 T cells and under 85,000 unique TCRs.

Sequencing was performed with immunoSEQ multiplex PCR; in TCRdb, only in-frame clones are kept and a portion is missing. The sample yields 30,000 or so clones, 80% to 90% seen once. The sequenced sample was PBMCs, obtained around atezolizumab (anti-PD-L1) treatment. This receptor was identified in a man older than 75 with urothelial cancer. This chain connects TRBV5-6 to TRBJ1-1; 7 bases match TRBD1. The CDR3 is CASSFSGGTEAFF. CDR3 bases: TGTGCCAGCAGCTTTTCAGGGGGCACTGAAGCTTTCTTT.